This is a list of T cell receptor beta chains from one sample in a study of identical twins. Using its own MiXCR run on the 5' RACE reads, TCRdb lists one record per CDR3 protein. The sample has 400,000 to 550,000 distinct CDR3 sequences, 22% seen once. The data were also submitted as part of a second study, on T cells expressing NK-cell markers.

What was sequenced was CD4+ T cells sorted from blood. The receptor set was obtained from a woman aged 18-29 years in good health. Both conserved end residues are part of each CDR3. D genes are given only for firm matches. Only some rows state a clone size, as once, few, many or a class for expanded clones.

D,V,J,size,DNA,CDR3
NA,TRBV7-2,TRBJ2-7,NA,TGTGCCAGCAGCCGGGACCTAACCTACGAGCAGTACTTC,CASSRDLTYEQYF
NA,TRBV6-6,TRBJ2-7,NA,TGTGCCAGCACCGTTCTCAGGGGCGGGGAGCAGTACTTC,CASTVLRGGEQYF
NA,TRBV6-2/TRBV6-3,TRBJ2-2,few,TGTGCCAGCAGTTACGTTAGCGGCGGTGTATCGGGGGAGCTGTTTTTT,CASSYVSGGVSGELFF
TRBD1,TRBV6-1,TRBJ1-2,NA,TGTGCCAGCAGTCCTACAGGGGGCACCTATGGCTACACCTTC,CASSPTGGTYGYTF
TRBD2,TRBV19,TRBJ2-1,few,TGTGCCAGTAGAACTAGCGACCGGAGTGAGCAGTTCTTC,CASRTSDRSEQFF
NA,TRBV9,TRBJ2-3,NA,TGTGCCAGCAGCCCCCAACGCCCAGATACGCAGTATTTT,CASSPQRPDTQYF
NA,TRBV7-2,TRBJ2-2,few,TGTGCCAGCAGCTCTTCTATCCTGAACACCGGGGAGCTGTTTTTT,CASSSSILNTGELFF
NA,TRBV12-5,TRBJ2-2,NA,TGTGCTAGTGGTTTCCCCCTATGGAGGTCCGGGGAGCTGTTTTTT,CASGFPLWRSGELFF
NA,TRBV6-5,TRBJ2-7,NA,TGTGCCAGCAGTTACTCTTACAGGGCGTACGAGCAGTACTTC,CASSYSYRAYEQYF
NA,TRBV19,TRBJ2-2,few,TGTGCCAGTAGTATAGGGATCACGGGCACCGGGGAGCTGTTTTTT,CASSIGITGTGELFF
NA,TRBV20-1,TRBJ1-4,NA,TGCAGTGCCAGCCCGACAGACGATCCCAATGAAAAACTGTTTTTT,CSASPTDDPNEKLFF
TRBD2,TRBV7-8,TRBJ2-7,NA,TGTGCCAGCACCTCCTTTCTACTAGCGGGGAGGGGGGAGCAGTACTTC,CASTSFLLAGRGEQYF
NA,TRBV20-1,TRBJ2-3,many,TGCAGTGCTAGAGATCGAAGAGGGGCAGATACGCAGTATTTT,CSARDRRGADTQYF
TRBD2,TRBV6-4,TRBJ2-1,few,TGTGCCAGCAGTCCACCCGCGGGGACTAGCAAGAATGAGCAGTTCTTC,CASSPPAGTSKNEQFF
NA,TRBV12-3/TRBV12-4,TRBJ2-1,NA,TGTGCCAGCAGTTCTAGAGGCCTGGGGACAAATAATGAGCAGTTCTTC,CASSSRGLGTNNEQFF
TRBD1,TRBV7-8,TRBJ2-7,NA,TGTGCCAGCAGGACGAGACAGGGAAACTACGAGCAGTACTTC,CASRTRQGNYEQYF
NA,TRBV20-1,TRBJ2-1,NA,TGCAGTGCCTTAAGGGGCGCTCACAATGAGCAGTTCTTC,CSALRGAHNEQFF
TRBD1,TRBV7-6,TRBJ2-1,NA,TGTGCCAGCAGCTTGGATCGGGCAGGGGGCTACAATGAGCAGTTCTTC,CASSLDRAGGYNEQFF
TRBD1,TRBV20-1,TRBJ2-7,few,TGCAGTGCTAGACGGGACAGGGGGCCTCGAGAGCAGTACTTC,CSARRDRGPREQYF
TRBD2,TRBV12-3/TRBV12-4,TRBJ2-7,few,TGTGCCAGCAGTTTGACTAGCGGGATTCACGAGCAGTACTTC,CASSLTSGIHEQYF
TRBD2,TRBV5-1,TRBJ2-7,NA,TGCGCCAGCAGCTTGGACCAGCGGGAGGGCCCCTACGAGCAGTACTTC,CASSLDQREGPYEQYF
TRBD2,TRBV7-6,TRBJ2-3,NA,TGTGCCAGCAGCTTCCTGCGGGGAGGGGATACGCAGTATTTT,CASSFLRGGDTQYF
TRBD1,TRBV6-1,TRBJ1-1,few,TGTGCCACCACACCTCGGACAGGCCTTAACACTGAAGCTTTCTTT,CATTPRTGLNTEAFF
NA,TRBV4-3,TRBJ2-2,NA,TGCGCCAGCAGCCAAGGGGCAGCCCCAGACACCGGGGAGCTGTTTTTT,CASSQGAAPDTGELFF
NA,TRBV25-1,TRBJ2-7,few,TGTGCCAGCCAGGGACACTTCTACGAGCAGTACTTC,CASQGHFYEQYF
TRBD1,TRBV5-1,TRBJ1-2,NA,TGCGCCAGCAGCGACCAGACAGGGGGCAACTATGGCTACACCTTC,CASSDQTGGNYGYTF
TRBD1,TRBV5-1,TRBJ2-7,once,TGCGCCAGCACCCCAGCCGGGACAGGGGTCTACGAGCAGTACTTC,CASTPAGTGVYEQYF
TRBD2,TRBV9,TRBJ2-1,NA,TGTGCCAGCAGCGTACCCGGGACTAGCGGGATCAATGAGCAGTTCTTC,CASSVPGTSGINEQFF
NA,TRBV4-3,TRBJ2-7,few,TGCGCCAGCAGCCAACAGGGGAAGGAGCAGTACTTC,CASSQQGKEQYF
NA,TRBV21-1,TRBJ2-1,few,TGTGCCAGCAGCAAGTTGAAGCTAGCGGGACATGAGCAGTTCTTC,CASSKLKLAGHEQFF
TRBD1,TRBV6-5,TRBJ2-7,NA,TGTGCCAGCAGTTACCAGGGGCGGGGTGGACAGGGGCACTTC,CASSYQGRGGQGHF
NA,TRBV20-1,TRBJ2-1,NA,TGCAGTGCTAGATTCCCCATGCTCGATGAGCAGTTCTTC,CSARFPMLDEQFF
NA,TRBV10-3,TRBJ1-2,NA,TGTGCCATCAGTGCCGATAACTCTGATGGGGGCTACACCTTC,CAISADNSDGGYTF